This is a list of T cell receptor beta chains from one sample in a study of shared clonotypes between healthy human individuals. This table comes from immunoSEQ multiplex PCR, and its TCRdb copy is limited to in-frame clones, with some not included. The sample carries under 1,100,000 clones, about 74% recorded once. Source material: memory CD4+ T cells sorted from blood. These TCRs come from a man younger than 35 in good health. Each CDR3 is given with its conserved first and last residue. D genes are given only for firm matches. Expanded clones are given a class, and other clones once, few, many or no size at all.

CDR3 DNA	CDR3 protein	V gene	J gene	D gene	clone size
TGCGCCAGCAGCCAATCAGGGGTCTATAATTCACCCCTCCACTTT	CASSQSGVYNSPLHF	TRBV4-1	TRBJ1-6	NA	NA
TGTGCCAGCAGCTCGGGACTAGTGGGATACAATGAGCAGTTCTTC	CASSSGLVGYNEQFF	TRBV11-3	TRBJ2-1	TRBD2	NA
TGCGCCAGCAGCTTTTTACAGGGAATCAGCGGGGGGACGGAGCTGTTTTTT	CASSFLQGISGGTELFF	TRBV5-1	TRBJ2-2	TRBD2	NA
TGTGCCAGCAGTCAGGGGGCCAAAAACATTCAGTACTTC	CASSQGAKNIQYF	TRBV28	TRBJ2-4	NA	once
TGCGCCAGCAGCCAAGAGGCCGGACAGGGAGGGAGCTCCTACAATGAGCAGTTCTTC	CASSQEAGQGGSSYNEQFF	TRBV4-3	TRBJ2-1	NA	NA
TGTGCCAGCATGGGGACACAACTACGCTCTGGAAACACCATATATTTT	CASMGTQLRSGNTIYF	TRBV2	TRBJ1-3	NA	NA
TGTGCCAGCAGCTTCGGGACAGGCCAAGAGACCCAGTACTTC	CASSFGTGQETQYF	TRBV6-1	TRBJ2-5	TRBD1	NA
TGTGCCAGTAGCGTGGCAGCGACCGAGCAGTACTTC	CASSVAATEQYF	TRBV19	TRBJ2-7	NA	NA
TGTGCCAGCAGCTTACTAGGCACAGATACGCAGTATTTT	CASSLLGTDTQYF	TRBV5-6	TRBJ2-3	NA	many
TGTGCCAGCAGCCCCCAGGGGCGATCTGAAGCTTTCTTT	CASSPQGRSEAFF	TRBV7-9	TRBJ1-1	NA	NA
TGTGCCTGGACCGATGCGGCCGGACTAGCGGGGGGAAATGAGCAGTTCTTC	CAWTDAAGLAGGNEQFF	TRBV30	TRBJ2-1	TRBD2	NA
TGTGCCACCGGACGCGCCACAGATACGCAGTATTTT	CATGRATDTQYF	TRBV19	TRBJ2-3	NA	NA
TGTGCCAGCAGTGTGCCCTTAGGGGGCAAGGCTGAAGCTTTCTTT	CASSVPLGGKAEAFF	TRBV28	TRBJ1-1	TRBD1	few
TGTGCCAGCAGTTACTCCCTCGCGGGAGTTGAGAATGAGCAGTTCTTC	CASSYSLAGVENEQFF	TRBV6-5	TRBJ2-1	TRBD2	few
TGTGCCAGTAGTGTCGGGACAGGGAAGACCTACAATGAGCAGTTCTTC	CASSVGTGKTYNEQFF	TRBV19	TRBJ2-1	TRBD1	NA
TGTGCCAGCAGCTTTTCCAGGGATCGGGGCTACACCTTC	CASSFSRDRGYTF	TRBV5-5	TRBJ1-2	NA	NA
TGTGCCAGCAGTGACTCCGACAGGGGCACTGAAGCTTTCTTT	CASSDSDRGTEAFF	TRBV6-4	TRBJ1-1	TRBD1	NA
TGTGCCAGCAGCTTGACAGAAGTCGCGGGGTATGGCTACACCTTC	CASSLTEVAGYGYTF	TRBV5-6	TRBJ1-2	NA	NA
TGCGCCAGCAGCCACGCGCTCCGGGACAGGGGGCTAAAAGTCGAAGCTTTCTTT	CASSHALRDRGLKVEAFF	TRBV4-1	TRBJ1-1	TRBD1	NA
TGTGCCAGCAGTGCCGGCCGGGGGATCGGTAACTATGGCTACACCTTC	CASSAGRGIGNYGYTF	TRBV27	TRBJ1-2	NA	NA
TGCGCCAGCAGCTTGGGACAGAAAGAGACCCAGTACTTC	CASSLGQKETQYF	TRBV5-1	TRBJ2-5	NA	few
TGTGCCAGCAGCTTGGGGCAAGAGACCCAGTACTTC	CASSLGQETQYF	TRBV5-4	TRBJ2-5	NA	NA
TGTGCCAGCCGAGTGGGCAGCGGGAGCGAGCAGTTCTTC	CASRVGSGSEQFF	TRBV7-9	TRBJ2-1	TRBD2	many
TGTGCCAGCAGCTTCCTCATGCTCCGGAACACTGAAGCTTTCTTT	CASSFLMLRNTEAFF	TRBV7-9	TRBJ1-1	NA	NA
TGTGCCAGCAGCTTGGAAAATTCTCGACGTGGCTACACCTTC	CASSLENSRRGYTF	TRBV5-4	TRBJ1-2	NA	NA
TGTGCCACCAGCAGAGATCGAGGTAGCATGAGGGTAGATACGCAGTATTTT	CATSRDRGSMRVDTQYF	TRBV15	TRBJ2-3	NA	many
TGCGCCAGCAGCTTCCTATCGGACAGGGGGCAAGGTGAGCAGTTCTTC	CASSFLSDRGQGEQFF	TRBV5-1	TRBJ2-1	TRBD1	NA
TGTGCCAGCAGTGAACCCCTCCCCCGAGGCAATCAGCCCCAGCATTTT	CASSEPLPRGNQPQHF	TRBV6-1	TRBJ1-5	NA	NA
TGTGCCAGCAGCTTAGCGAGGGGGTTAAGCTCCTACAATGAGCAGTTCTTC	CASSLARGLSSYNEQFF	TRBV7-9	TRBJ2-1	NA	NA
TGTGCCAGCAGGGACAGGGTAGAGACCCAGTACTTC	CASRDRVETQYF	TRBV6-5	TRBJ2-5	TRBD1	NA
TGTGCCAGTAGTACTACAGGGGGGGACCTAGAGAACACTGAAGCTTTCTTT	CASSTTGGDLENTEAFF	TRBV19	TRBJ1-1	TRBD1	NA
TGTGCCAGCAGCAATCCACCAAACACAGATACGCAGTATTTT	CASSNPPNTDTQYF	TRBV27	TRBJ2-3	NA	NA
TGTGCCACCCAGGGGTCGGGTAATTCACCCCTCCACTTT	CATQGSGNSPLHF	TRBV10-3	TRBJ1-6	NA	NA
TGTGCCAGCGCCCTAAGCATCAATCAGCCCCAGCATTTT	CASALSINQPQHF	TRBV6-1	TRBJ1-5	NA	many
TGTGCCAGCAGCTTAGCCCGTGGGAGCTCCTACAATGAGCAGTTCTTC	CASSLARGSSYNEQFF	TRBV11-1	TRBJ2-1	NA	NA
TGTGCCAGCAGTTTCCTCCCCACGGGGGCGCCCTACGAGCAGTACTTC	CASSFLPTGAPYEQYF	TRBV27	TRBJ2-7	NA	NA
TGTGCCCCTCCTCTTCGACAGGGCGGCTCAACTAATGAAAAACTGTTTTTT	CAPPLRQGGSTNEKLFF	TRBV28	TRBJ1-4	TRBD1	NA